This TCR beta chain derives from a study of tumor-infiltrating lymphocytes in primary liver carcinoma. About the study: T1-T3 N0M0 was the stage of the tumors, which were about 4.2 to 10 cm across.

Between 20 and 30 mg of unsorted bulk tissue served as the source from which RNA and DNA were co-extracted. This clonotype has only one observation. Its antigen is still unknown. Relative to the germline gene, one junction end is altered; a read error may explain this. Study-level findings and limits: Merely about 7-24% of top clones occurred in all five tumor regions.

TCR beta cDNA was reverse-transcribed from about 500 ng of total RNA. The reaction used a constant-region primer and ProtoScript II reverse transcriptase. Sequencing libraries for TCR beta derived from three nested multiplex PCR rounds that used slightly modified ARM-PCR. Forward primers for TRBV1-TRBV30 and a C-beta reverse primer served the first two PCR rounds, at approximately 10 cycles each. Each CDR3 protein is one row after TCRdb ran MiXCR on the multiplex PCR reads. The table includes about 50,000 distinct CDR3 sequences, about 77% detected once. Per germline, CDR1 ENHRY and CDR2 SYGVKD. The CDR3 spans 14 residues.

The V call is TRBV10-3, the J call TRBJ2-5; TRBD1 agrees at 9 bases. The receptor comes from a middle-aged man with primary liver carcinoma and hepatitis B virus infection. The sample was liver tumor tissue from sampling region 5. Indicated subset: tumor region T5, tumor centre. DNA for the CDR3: TGTGCAATCAAAAAAGGGGACAGGGAAGAGATCCAGTACTTC. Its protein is CAIKKGDREEIQYF.